This is a list of T cell receptor beta chains from one sample in a study of T cells in Graves' hyperthyroidism and ophthalmopathy. TCRdb called the multiplex PCR reads again in MiXCR, with one record for every CDR3 protein. The sample includes around 350,000 distinct CDR3 sequences, roughly 19% seen only once; the top ten take about 4%. The sequencing sample was made of blood. The receptors were gathered from a woman aged 18-30 years with Graves' hyperthyroidism. Both conserved end residues are part of each CDR3. D genes are given only for firm matches. Clone sizes are given selectively: once, few, many, or a class where the clone is expanded.

v_call	j_call	clone_size	d_call	cdr3_nt	cdr3_aa
TRBV18	TRBJ1-1	many	NA	TGTGCCAGCTCAGCAAGAGCGCCACGGGCTGAAGCTTTCTTT	CASSARAPRAEAFF
TRBV19	TRBJ1-5	NA	TRBD1	TGTGCCAGTAGTCGGGACGGTCCCGGGACAGGGATCGGTCAGCCCCAGCATTTT	CASSRDGPGTGIGQPQHF
TRBV7-9	TRBJ1-1	many	TRBD1	TGTGCCAGCAGCCACGGGACAGGGGTGAACACTGAAGCCTTCTTT	CASSHGTGVNTEAFF
TRBV10-3	TRBJ2-5	NA	NA	TGTGCCACTTGGGTGGGCGTCGGGGGCGGGGAGACCCAATACTTC	CATWVGVGGGETQYF
TRBV20-1	TRBJ2-7	many	NA	TGCAGTGCTAGTGGCCCTGCGACAAGGTTCTCCTACGAGCAGTACTTC	CSASGPATRFSYEQYF
TRBV20-1	TRBJ1-5	many	NA	TGCAGTGCTAACCCCCCGACAGTTAGCAATCAGCCCCAGCATTTT	CSANPPTVSNQPQHF
TRBV6-8	TRBJ2-5	NA	NA	TGTGCCACCATGGGGACCCAGTACTTC	CATMGTQYF
TRBV5-4	TRBJ1-2	many	NA	TGTGCCAGCAGCCTACCCAGTTCCGGGTCTAGGGGCTACACCTTC	CASSLPSSGSRGYTF
TRBV6-1	TRBJ1-1	NA	NA	TGTGCCAGCAGGCCGGGGGCGGGTCGGAGTGAAGCTTTCTTT	CASRPGAGRSEAFF
TRBV12-3/TRBV12-4	TRBJ2-7	many	TRBD1	TGTGCCAGCAGTACCCGACAGGGGGTTAGCGAGCAGTACTTC	CASSTRQGVSEQYF
TRBV6-5	TRBJ1-1	many	NA	TGTGCCAGCAGTTCCTCGGGACGGATCACTGAAGCTTTCTTT	CASSSSGRITEAFF
TRBV11-2	TRBJ1-5	few	NA	TGTGCCAGCAGCGAGAAAAGGGGAGGGGGGAAGGGCAATCAGCCCCAGCATTTT	CASSEKRGGGKGNQPQHF
TRBV30	TRBJ2-5	many	TRBD1	TGTGCCTGGAGTGTACAAGGGGGCGCAAAGACCCAGTACTTC	CAWSVQGGAKTQYF
TRBV20-1	TRBJ1-5	many	TRBD1	TGCAGTGCCCCGAAAAGGGAGGGGGCGGGTCAGCCCCAGCATTTT	CSAPKREGAGQPQHF
TRBV10-1	TRBJ2-2	many	TRBD1	TGCGCCAGCAGTCGGACAGGACGGACCGGGGAGCTGTTTTTT	CASSRTGRTGELFF
TRBV7-9	TRBJ1-5	many	NA	TGTGCCAGCAGCTTGGACGTACAGCCCCAGCATTTT	CASSLDVQPQHF
TRBV7-8	TRBJ2-7	many	TRBD2	TGTGCCAGCAGCTTTAGGGGAACTAGCGGGGGGGGATACGAGCAGTACTTC	CASSFRGTSGGGYEQYF
TRBV6-2/TRBV6-3	TRBJ1-1	many	NA	TGTGCCAGCCGGTCTCCGAGGGGGAACACTGAAGCTTTCTTT	CASRSPRGNTEAFF
TRBV7-8	TRBJ2-5	many	TRBD2	TGTGCCAGCAGCTCCACGCCTGGACTAGCGCAAGAGACCCAGTACTTC	CASSSTPGLAQETQYF
TRBV5-1	TRBJ2-6	many	NA	TGCGCCAGCAGCTTGGAAGATTTCTCTGGGGCCAACGTCCTGACTTTC	CASSLEDFSGANVLTF
TRBV28	TRBJ1-2	many	TRBD1	TGTGCCAGCAGGACCGGGACAGGGGGCTATGGCTACACCTTC	CASRTGTGGYGYTF
TRBV5-1	TRBJ2-5	NA	TRBD2	TGCGCCAGCAAGCCAAGCGGGGTCTATTCCCAGTACTTC	CASKPSGVYSQYF
TRBV5-1	TRBJ1-1	few	NA	TGCGCCAGCAGCTCCGCTTGGGGCGTCGGTACTGAAGCTTTCTTT	CASSSAWGVGTEAFF
TRBV20-1	TRBJ1-2	NA	NA	TGCAGTGCTAGACAGAGTGAGGGAATACAAGGCTACACCTTC	CSARQSEGIQGYTF
TRBV3-1	TRBJ2-5	many	TRBD2	TGTGCCAGCAGCCCTAGACTAGCGGGAACTAAAGAGACCCAGTACTTC	CASSPRLAGTKETQYF
TRBV25-1	TRBJ1-5	NA	TRBD1	TGTGCCAGCAGTGGGTCGGACAGGGAAAATCAGCCCCAGCATTTT	CASSGSDRENQPQHF
TRBV7-9	TRBJ1-1	NA	NA	TGTGCCAGCAGCTTGTCTTGGGAGACGAACACTGAAGCTTTCTTT	CASSLSWETNTEAFF